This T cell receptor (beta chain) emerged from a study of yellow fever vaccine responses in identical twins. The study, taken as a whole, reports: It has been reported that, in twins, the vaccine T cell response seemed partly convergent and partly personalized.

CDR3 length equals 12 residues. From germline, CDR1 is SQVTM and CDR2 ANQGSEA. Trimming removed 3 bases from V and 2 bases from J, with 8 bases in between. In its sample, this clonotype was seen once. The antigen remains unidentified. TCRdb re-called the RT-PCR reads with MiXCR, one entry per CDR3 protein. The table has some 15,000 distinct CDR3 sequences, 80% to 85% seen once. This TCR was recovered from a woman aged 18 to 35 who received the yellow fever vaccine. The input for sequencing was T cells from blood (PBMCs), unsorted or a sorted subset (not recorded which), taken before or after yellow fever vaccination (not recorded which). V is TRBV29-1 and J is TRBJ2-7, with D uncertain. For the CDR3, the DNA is TGCAGCGTTGAGGTTGCCACCTACGAGCAGTACTTC. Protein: CSVEVATYEQYF.